The entry below gives a single TCR beta chain sequence along with its context. Its antigen is unknown. The sample comes from a study of post-analysis software for immune sequencing data. The CDR3 totals 17 residues. Looked up from germline, CDR1 is SGHVS and CDR2 is FQNEAQ. J was trimmed by 6 bases and V by 5 bases; bases with no gene match: 11. Sequencing libraries made from TCR beta cDNA carried unique molecular identifiers. TCRdb reanalysed the PCR reads using MiXCR and keeps one entry per CDR3 protein. The sample has hundreds of thousands of distinct CDR3 sequences, 25% to 30% seen once; the top ten hold 0.5% to 0.6%. Study-level points and caveats: TRBV5-6, TRBV5-1 and TRBV20-1 belonged to a set of roughly 5 TRBV segments that were more frequent in patients than controls. For normalized Chao1 diversity, multiple sclerosis patients scored significantly lower than controls did.

The chain links TRBV7-8 to TRBJ2-1, with 12 bases lining up with TRBD1. The sequence came from a girl aged 5-17 years with multiple sclerosis. Sequenced material: blood. The CDR3 is CASSPMTGTGGINEQFF. The CDR3 nucleotides are TGTGCCAGCAGCCCAATGACCGGGACAGGGGGCATCAATGAGCAGTTCTTC.